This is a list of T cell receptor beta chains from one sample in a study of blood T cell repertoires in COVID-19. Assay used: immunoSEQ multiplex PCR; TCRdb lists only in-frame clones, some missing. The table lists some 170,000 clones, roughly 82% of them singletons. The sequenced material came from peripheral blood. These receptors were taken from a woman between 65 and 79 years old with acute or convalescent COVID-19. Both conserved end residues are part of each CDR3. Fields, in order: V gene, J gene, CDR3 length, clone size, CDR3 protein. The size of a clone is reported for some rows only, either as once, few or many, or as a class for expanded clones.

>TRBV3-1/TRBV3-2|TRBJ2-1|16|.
CASSQDQLAGYNEQFF
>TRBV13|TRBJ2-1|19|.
CASSSRKGGQGVGYNEQFF
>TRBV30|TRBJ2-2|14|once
CAWSVGSHTGELFF
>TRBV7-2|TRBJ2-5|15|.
CASSRNGRYIETQYF
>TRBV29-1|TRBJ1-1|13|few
CSVITGMNTEAFF
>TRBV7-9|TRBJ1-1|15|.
CASSMRQGRDTEAFF
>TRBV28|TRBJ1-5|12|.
CASSHGWDRQHF
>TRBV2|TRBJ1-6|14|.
CASRTTGGDSPLHF
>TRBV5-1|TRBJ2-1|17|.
CASSLQPGLAGVNEQFF
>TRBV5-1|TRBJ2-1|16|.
CASSLISGGYYNEQFF
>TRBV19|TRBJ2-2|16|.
CASSLTGGANTGELFF
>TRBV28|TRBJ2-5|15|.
CASSSDRGVGETQYF
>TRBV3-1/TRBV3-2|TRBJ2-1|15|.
CASSPSTGVYNEQFF
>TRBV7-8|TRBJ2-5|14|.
CASSRAGGGETQYF
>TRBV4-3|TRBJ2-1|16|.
CASSQVTGVPYNEQFF
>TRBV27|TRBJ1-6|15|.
CASSFQGLIVSPLHF
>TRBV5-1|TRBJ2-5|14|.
CASSGGTAGGTQYF
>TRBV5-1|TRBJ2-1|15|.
CASSLEGTGGFEQFF
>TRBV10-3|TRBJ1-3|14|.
CATQGPLEGTTIYF
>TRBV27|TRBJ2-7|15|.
CASGSDRGLFGEQYF
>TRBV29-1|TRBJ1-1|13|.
CSVGPGGSTEAFF
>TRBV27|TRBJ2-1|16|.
CASSLPNRGLGNEQFF
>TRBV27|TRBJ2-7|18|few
CASSQLLHRAVRGYEQYF
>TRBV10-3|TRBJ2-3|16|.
CAISSPDRGSTDTQYF
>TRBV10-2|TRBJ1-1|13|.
CASSEARNTEAFF
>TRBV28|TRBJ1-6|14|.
CASSRTGDNSPLHF
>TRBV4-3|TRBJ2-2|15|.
CASSQDPLVPGELFF
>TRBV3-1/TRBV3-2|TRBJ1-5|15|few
CASSQDPTGNQPQHF
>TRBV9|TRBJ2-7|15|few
CASSVGWQGLYEQYF
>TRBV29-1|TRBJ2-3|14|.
CSVRPGQGGDTQYF
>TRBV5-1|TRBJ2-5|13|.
CASGGSPSETQYF
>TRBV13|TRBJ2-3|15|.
CASSLGGQSTDTQYF
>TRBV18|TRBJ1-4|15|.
CASSPYTGVHEKLFF
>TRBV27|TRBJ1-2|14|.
CASRRQGANYGYTF
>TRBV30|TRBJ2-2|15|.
CAWSGTSGNTGELFF
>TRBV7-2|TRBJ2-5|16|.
CASSLYRGVGQETQYF
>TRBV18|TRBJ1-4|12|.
CASSGGGEKLFF
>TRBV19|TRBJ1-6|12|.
CASRDRNSPLHF
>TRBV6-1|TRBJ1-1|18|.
CASSEAQTGYRESTEAFF
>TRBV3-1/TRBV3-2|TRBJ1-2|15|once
CASTFSFGGSYGYTF
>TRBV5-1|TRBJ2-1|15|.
CASGTGTSMVDEQFF
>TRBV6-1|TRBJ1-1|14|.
CASSESGGYTEAFF
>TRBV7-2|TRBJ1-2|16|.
CASSPDRARSNYGYTF
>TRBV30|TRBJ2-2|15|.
CAWKTGTGNTGELFF
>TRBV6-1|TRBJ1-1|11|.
CASSELTEAFF
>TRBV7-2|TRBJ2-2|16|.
CASSGKQGAGTGELFF
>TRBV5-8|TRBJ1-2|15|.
CASSLVLNLLYGYTF
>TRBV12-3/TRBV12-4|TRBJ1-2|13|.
CASSLALGYGYTF
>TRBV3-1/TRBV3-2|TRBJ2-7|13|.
CASSRRRGDEQYF
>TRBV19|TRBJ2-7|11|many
CASLGTHEQYF
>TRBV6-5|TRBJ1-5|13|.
CASSTGQGDGQHF
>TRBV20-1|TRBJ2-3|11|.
CSVSSTDTQYF
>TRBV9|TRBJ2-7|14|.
CASSVSGAGHEQYF
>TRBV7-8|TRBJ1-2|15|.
CASSLVRGAGYGYTF
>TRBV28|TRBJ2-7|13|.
CASSLARENEQYF
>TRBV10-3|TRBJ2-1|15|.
CAIRQKGTGINEQFF
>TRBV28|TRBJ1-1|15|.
CASSLLPGANTEAFF